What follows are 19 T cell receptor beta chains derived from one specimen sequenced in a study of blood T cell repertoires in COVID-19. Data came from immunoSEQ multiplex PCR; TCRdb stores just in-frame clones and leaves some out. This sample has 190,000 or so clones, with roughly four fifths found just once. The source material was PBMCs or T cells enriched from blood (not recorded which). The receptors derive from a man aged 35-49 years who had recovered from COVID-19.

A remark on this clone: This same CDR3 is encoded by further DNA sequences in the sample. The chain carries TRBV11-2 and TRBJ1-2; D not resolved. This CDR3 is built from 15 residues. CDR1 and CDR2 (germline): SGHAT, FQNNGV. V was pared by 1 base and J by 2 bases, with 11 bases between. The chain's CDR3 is CASSLGPGINYGYTF. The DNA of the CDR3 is TGTGCCAGCAGCTTAGGACCGGGAATAAACTATGGCTACACCTTC.

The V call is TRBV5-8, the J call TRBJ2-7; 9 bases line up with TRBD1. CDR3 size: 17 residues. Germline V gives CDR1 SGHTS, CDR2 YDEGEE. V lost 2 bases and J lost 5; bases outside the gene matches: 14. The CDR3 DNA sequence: TGTGCCAGCAGCTTCATGACCGGGACAGGGTATGTCGACGAGCAGTACTTC. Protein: CASSFMTGTGYVDEQYF. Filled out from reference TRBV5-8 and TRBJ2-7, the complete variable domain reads EAGVTQSPTHLIKTRGQQATLRCSPISGHTSVYWYQQALGLGLQFLLWYDEGEERNRGNFPPRFSGRQFPNYSSELNVNALELEDSALYLCASSFMTGTGYVDEQYFGPGTRLTVT.

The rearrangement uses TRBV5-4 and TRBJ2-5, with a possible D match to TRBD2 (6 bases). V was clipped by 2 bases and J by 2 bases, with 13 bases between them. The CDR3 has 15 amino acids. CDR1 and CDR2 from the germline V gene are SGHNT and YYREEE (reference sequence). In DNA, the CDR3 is TGTGCCAGCAGCTTCTTAGGGCGGGAACAAGAGACCCAGTACTTC. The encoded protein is CASSFLGREQETQYF.

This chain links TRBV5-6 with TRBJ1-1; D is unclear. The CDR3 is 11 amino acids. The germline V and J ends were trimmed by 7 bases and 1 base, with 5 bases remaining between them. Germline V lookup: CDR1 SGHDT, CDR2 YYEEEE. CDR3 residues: CASLRNTEAFF. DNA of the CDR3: TGTGCCAGCCTGAGGAACACTGAAGCTTTCTTT.

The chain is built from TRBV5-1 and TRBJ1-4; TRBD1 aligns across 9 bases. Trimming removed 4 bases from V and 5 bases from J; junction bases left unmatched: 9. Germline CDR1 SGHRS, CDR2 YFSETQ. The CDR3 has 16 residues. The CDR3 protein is CASSLRRQGENEKLFF. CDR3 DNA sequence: TGCGCCAGCAGCCTAAGAAGACAGGGGGAGAATGAAAAACTGTTTTTT. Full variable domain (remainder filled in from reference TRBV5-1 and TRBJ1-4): KAGVTQTPRYLIKTRGQQVTLSCSPISGHRSVSWYQQTPGQGLQFLFEYFSETQRNKGNFPGRFSGRQFSNSRSEMNVSTLELGDSALYLCASSLRRQGENEKLFFGSGTQLSVL.

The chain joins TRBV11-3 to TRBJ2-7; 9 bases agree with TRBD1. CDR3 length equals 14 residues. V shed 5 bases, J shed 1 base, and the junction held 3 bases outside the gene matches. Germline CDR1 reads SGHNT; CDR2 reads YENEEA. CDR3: CASSKDRGSYEQYF. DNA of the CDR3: TGTGCCAGCAGCAAAGACAGGGGGTCCTACGAGCAGTACTTC.

The CDR3 DNA reads TGTGCCAGCAGCACAGGACAGGGGGCTTATGAAAAACTGTTTTTT. Protein sequence: CASSTGQGAYEKLFF. V is TRBV5-6 and J is TRBJ1-4; 11 nucleotides match TRBD1. Germline values: CDR1 SGHDT, CDR2 YYEEEE. This CDR3 is built from 15 residues. Losses at the gene ends were 4 bases for V and 6 bases for J; bases not matched to a gene: 5. The full variable domain, its missing parts supplied by reference TRBV5-6 and TRBJ1-4, is DAGVTQSPTHLIKTRGQQVTLRCSPKSGHDTVSWYQQALGQGPQFIFQYYEEEERQRGNFPDRFSGHQFPNYSSELNVNALLLGDSALYLCASSTGQGAYEKLFFGSGTQLSVL.

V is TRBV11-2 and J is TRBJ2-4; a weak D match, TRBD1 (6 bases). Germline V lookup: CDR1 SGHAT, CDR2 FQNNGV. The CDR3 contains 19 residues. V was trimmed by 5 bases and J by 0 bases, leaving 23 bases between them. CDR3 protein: CASSPGRTAETLAKNIQYF. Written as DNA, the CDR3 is TGTGCCAGCAGCCCTGGGCGGACAGCGGAGACATTAGCCAAAAACATTCAGTACTTC.

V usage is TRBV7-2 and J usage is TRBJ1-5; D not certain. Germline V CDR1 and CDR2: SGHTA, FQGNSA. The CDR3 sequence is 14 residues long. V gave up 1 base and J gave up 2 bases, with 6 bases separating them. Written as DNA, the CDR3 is TGTGCCAGCAGCTTAGGGAGTCGCAATCAGCCCCAGCATTTT. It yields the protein CASSLGSRNQPQHF.

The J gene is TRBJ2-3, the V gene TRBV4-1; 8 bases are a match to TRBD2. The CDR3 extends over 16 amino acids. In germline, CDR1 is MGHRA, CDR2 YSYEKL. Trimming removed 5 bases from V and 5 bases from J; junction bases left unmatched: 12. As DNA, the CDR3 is TGCGCCAGCAGCTTAGAGTGGGCTAGCGGGCGAGATACGCAGTATTTT. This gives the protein CASSLEWASGRDTQYF.

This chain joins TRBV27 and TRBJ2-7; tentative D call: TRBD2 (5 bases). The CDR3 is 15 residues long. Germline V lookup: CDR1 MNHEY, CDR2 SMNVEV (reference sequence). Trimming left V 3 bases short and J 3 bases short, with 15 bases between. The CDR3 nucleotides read TGTGCCAGCAGTTTTAGATCCGGGGATTACTACGAGCAGTACTTC. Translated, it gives CASSFRSGDYYEQYF.

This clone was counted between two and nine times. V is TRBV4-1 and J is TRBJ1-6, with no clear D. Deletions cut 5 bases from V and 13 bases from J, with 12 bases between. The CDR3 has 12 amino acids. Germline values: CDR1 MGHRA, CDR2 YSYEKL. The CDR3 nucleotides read TGCGCCAGCAGCTCTCAGTCAAGTCCCCTCCACTTT. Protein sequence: CASSSQSSPLHF.

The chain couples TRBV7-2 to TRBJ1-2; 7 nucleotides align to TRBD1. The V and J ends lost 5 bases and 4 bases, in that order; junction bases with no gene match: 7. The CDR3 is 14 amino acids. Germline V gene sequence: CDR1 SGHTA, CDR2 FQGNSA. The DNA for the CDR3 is TGTGCCAGCAGCCTACAGGGGAGAGGCTATGGCTACACCTTC. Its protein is CASSLQGRGYGYTF.

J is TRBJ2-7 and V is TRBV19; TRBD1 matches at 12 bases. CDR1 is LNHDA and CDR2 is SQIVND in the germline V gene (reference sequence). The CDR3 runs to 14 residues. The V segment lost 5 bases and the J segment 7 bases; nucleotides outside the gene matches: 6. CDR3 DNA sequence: TGTGCCAGTAGTCCGGGACAGGGGGCTGGGGAGCAGTACTTC. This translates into CASSPGQGAGEQYF.

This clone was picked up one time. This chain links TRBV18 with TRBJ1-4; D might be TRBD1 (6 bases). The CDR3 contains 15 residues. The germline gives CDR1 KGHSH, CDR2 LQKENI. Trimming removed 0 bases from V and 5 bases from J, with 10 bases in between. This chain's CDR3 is CASSPPSRGNEKLFF. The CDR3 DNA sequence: TGTGCCAGCTCACCACCGTCCAGGGGAAATGAAAAACTGTTTTTT.

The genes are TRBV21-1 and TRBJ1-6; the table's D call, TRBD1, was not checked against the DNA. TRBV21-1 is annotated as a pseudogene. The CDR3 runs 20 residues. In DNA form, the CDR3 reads TGTGCCAGCAGCAAAGGAGGCCGACAGGGTGGAAGGTCCTATAATTCACCCCTCCACTTT. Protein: CASSKGGRQGGRSYNSPLHF.

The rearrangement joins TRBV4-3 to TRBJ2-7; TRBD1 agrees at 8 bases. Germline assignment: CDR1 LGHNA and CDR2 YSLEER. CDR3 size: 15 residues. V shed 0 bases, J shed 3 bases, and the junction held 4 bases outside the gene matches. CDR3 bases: TGCGCCAGCAGCCAAGAACAGGGGGGCGGCTACGAGCAGTACTTC. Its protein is CASSQEQGGGYEQYF.

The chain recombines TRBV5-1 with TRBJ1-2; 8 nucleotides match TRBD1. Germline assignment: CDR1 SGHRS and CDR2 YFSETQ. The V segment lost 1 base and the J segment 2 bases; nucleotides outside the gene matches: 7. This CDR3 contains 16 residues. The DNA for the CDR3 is TGCGCCAGCAGCTTGTGGACAGGGAAGGACAACTATGGCTACACCTTC. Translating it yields CASSLWTGKDNYGYTF.

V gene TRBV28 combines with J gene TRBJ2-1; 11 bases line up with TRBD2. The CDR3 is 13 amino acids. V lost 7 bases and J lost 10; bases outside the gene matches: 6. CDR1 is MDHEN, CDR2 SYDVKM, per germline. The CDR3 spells CASTSSGGLEQFF. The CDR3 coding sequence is TGTGCCAGCACCTCTAGCGGGGGGTTGGAGCAGTTCTTC.